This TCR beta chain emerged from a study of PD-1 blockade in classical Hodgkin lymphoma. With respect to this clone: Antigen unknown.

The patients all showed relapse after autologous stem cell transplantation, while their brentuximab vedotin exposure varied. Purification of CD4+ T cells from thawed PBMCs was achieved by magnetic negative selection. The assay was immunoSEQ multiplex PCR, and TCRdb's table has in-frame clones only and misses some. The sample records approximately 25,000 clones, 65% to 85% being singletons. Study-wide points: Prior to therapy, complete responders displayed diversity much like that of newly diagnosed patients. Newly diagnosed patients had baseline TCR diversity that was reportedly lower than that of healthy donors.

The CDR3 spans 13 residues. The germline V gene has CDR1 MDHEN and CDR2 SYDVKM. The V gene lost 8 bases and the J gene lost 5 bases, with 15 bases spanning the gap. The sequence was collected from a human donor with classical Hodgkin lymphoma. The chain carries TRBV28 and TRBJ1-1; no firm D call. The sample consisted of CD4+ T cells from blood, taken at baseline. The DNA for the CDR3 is TGTGCCAGCGCCACTCCGGCGGGAACTGAAGCTTTCTTT. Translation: CASATPAGTEAFF.